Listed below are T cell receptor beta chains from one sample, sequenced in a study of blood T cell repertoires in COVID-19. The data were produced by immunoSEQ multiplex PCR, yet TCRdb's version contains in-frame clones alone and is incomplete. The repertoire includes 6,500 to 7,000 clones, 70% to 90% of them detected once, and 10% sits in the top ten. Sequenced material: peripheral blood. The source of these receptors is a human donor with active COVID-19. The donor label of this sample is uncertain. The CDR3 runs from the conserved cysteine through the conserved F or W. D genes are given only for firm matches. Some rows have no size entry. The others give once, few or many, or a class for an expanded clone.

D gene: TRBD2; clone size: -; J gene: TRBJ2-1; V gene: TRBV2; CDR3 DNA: TGTGCCAGCAGTTATTATCGGTTCGACCTAGCGGGGGGAAATGAGCAGTTCTTC; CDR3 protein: CASSYYRFDLAGGNEQFF
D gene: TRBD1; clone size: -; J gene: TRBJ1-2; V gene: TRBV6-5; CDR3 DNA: TGTGCCAGCTCACCTCGACAGGGGGACTCTGGCTACACCTTC; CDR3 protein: CASSPRQGDSGYTF
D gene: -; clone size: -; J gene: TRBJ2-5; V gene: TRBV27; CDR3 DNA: TGTGCCAGCAGGACCGACAGTATGATCGAGACCCAGTACTTC; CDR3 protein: CASRTDSMIETQYF
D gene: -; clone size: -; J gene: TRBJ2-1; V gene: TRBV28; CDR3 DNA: TGTGCCAGCAGTCCCCCCCCAGGCAATGAGCAGTTCTTC; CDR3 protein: CASSPPPGNEQFF
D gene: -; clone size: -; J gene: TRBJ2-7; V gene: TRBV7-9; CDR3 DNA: TGTGCCAGCAGCTTGGGCGGGGCGCACCTCAACCGGGCCCACGAGCAGTACTTC; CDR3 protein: CASSLGGAHLNRAHEQYF
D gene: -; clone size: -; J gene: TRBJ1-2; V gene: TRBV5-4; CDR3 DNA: TGTGCCAGCAGCTTGGATCAGGGGAACTATGGCTACACCTTC; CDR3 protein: CASSLDQGNYGYTF
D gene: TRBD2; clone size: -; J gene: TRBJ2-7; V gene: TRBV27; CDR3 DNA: TGTGCCAGCCAAGGACTAGCGGGACACGAGCAGTACTTC; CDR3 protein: CASQGLAGHEQYF
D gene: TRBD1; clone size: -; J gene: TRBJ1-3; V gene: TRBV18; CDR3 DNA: TGTGCCAGCTCACCATGGACAGGGGGTTCTAACACCATATATTTT; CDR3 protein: CASSPWTGGSNTIYF
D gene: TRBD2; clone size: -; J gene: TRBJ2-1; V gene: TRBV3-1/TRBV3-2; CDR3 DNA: TGTGCCAGCAGGAAAGGGACTATGCACAATGAGCAGTTCTTC; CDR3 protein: CASRKGTMHNEQFF
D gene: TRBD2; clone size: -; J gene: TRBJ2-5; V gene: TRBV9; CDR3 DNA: TGTGCCAGCAGTCTGATCGGGGGGACCCAAGAGACCCAGTACTTC; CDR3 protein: CASSLIGGTQETQYF
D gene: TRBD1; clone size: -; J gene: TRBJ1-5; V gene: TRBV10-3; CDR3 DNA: TGTGCCATCAGTGAGTCAGGGGGCGATCAGCCCCAGCATTTT; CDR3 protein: CAISESGGDQPQHF
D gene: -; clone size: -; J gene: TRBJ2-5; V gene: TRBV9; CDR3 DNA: TGTGCCAGCAGCGTAAACAGGGCAGAGACCCAGTACTTC; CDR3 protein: CASSVNRAETQYF
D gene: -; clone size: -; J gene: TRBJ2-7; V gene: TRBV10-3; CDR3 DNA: TGTGCCATCAGTGAGTCGAGGGTGGCAGGCCCCGAGCAGTACTTC; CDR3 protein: CAISESRVAGPEQYF
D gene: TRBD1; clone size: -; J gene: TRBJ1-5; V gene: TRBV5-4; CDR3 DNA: TGTGCCAGCAGCTTGGGGACAGGGGGCGGTCAGCCCCAGCATTTT; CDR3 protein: CASSLGTGGGQPQHF
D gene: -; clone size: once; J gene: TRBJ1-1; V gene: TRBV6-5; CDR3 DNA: TGTGCCAGCAGCCCGGGTGGGTGGGTGAACACTGAAGCTTTCTTT; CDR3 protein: CASSPGGWVNTEAFF
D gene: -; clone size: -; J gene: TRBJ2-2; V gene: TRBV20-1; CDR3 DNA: TGCAGTGCTAGAGACCGGGGGGAGCTGTTTTTT; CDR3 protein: CSARDRGELFF
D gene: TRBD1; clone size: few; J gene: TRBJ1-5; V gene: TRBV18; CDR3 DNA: TGTGCCAGCTCGCGGACAGGGGACGATCAGCCCCAGCATTTT; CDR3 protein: CASSRTGDDQPQHF
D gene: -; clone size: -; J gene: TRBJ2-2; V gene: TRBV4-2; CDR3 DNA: TGTGCCAGCAGCCGAGGTGGGTCCGGGGAGCTGTTTTTT; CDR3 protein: CASSRGGSGELFF
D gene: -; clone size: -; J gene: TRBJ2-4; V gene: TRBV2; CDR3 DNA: TGTGCCAGCAGGGTTGTGAGCCCAAGGGGACTAGCCAAAAACATTCAGTACTTC; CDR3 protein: CASRVVSPRGLAKNIQYF
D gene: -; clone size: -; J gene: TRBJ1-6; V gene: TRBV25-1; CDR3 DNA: TGTGCCAGCAGGATGACAGCCTATAATTCACCCCTCCACTTT; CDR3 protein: CASRMTAYNSPLHF
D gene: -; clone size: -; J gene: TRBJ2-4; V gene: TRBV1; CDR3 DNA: TGCACCAGCAGCTCGGACAGAACTCAAGCCAAAAACATTCAGTACTTC; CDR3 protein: CTSSSDRTQAKNIQYF
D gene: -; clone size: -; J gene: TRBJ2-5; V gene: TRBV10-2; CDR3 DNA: TGCGCCAGTAGGGCGGGCGAAAAAGAGACCCAGTACTTC; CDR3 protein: CASRAGEKETQYF
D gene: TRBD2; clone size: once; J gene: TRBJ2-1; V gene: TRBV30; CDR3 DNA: TGTGCCTGGAGTTGGGAGCGGGAGGTACATGAGCAGTTCTTC; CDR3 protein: CAWSWEREVHEQFF
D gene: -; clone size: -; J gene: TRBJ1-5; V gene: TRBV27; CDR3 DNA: TGTGCCAGCAGTTTAAAGTCCGGGGTTGGCAATCAGCCCCAGCATTTT; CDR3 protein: CASSLKSGVGNQPQHF
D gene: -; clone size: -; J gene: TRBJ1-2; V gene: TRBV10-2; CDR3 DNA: TGCGCCAGCAGTGGGGTTCTCCCGACAGGCGATCGCCGAATTAACTATGGCTACACCTTC; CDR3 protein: CASSGVLPTGDRRINYGYTF
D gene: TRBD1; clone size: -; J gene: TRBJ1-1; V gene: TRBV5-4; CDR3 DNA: TGTGCCAGCAGCATGCAGGGGGGGAACACTGAAGCTTTCTTT; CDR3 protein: CASSMQGGNTEAFF
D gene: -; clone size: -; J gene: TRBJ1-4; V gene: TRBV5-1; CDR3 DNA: TGCGCCAGCAGCTTCAATGGTCCCGCCGGGTCGACTGAAAAACTGTTTTTT; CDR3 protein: CASSFNGPAGSTEKLFF
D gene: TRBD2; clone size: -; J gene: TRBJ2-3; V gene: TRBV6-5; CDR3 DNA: TGTGCCAGCAAACTAGCGGGAGTCATCACAGATACGCAGTATTTT; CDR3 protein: CASKLAGVITDTQYF
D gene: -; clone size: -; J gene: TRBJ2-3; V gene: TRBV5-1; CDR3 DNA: TGCGCCAGCAGCTTGGAGGGGGACGGCACAGATACGCAGTATTTT; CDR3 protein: CASSLEGDGTDTQYF
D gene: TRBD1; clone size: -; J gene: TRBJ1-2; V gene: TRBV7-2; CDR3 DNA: TGTGCCAGCAGCCGTCGACAGGGGGCAAGCTATGGCTACACCTTC; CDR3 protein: CASSRRQGASYGYTF
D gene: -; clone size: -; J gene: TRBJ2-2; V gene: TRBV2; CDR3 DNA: TGTGCCAGCAGTGAAACGCGTCGTTTGAACACCGGGGAGCTGTTTTTT; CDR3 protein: CASSETRRLNTGELFF
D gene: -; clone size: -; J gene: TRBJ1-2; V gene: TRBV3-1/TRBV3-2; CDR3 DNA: TGTGCCAGCAGCCAAGGAGGGCGTGTCTATGGCTACACCTTC; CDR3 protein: CASSQGGRVYGYTF
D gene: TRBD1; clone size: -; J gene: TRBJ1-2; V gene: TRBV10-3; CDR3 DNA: TGTGCCATCAGTGAGTCTGGGACAGGGGGCCACTATGGCTACACCTTC; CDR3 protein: CAISESGTGGHYGYTF
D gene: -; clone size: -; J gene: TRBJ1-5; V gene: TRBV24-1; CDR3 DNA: TGTGCCACCAGTTTTGGCAGGGGCAATCAGCCCCAGCATTTT; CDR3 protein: CATSFGRGNQPQHF
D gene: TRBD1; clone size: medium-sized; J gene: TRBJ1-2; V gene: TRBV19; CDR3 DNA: TGTGCCAGTAGCCCCAGGGGGCAAGGCTATGGCTACACCTTC; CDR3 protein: CASSPRGQGYGYTF